This record looks at one T cell receptor (beta chain) sequence and its context. The authors reverse transcribed about 0.5 to 1 ug RNA with random hexamers. TCRdb analysed the immunoSEQ multiplex PCR reads with MiXCR anew, one entry per CDR3 protein. The sample has 150,000 to 200,000 distinct CDR3 sequences; approximately 94% are singletons. Sequencing of TCR beta was undertaken in CD8+ and CD4+ T cells derived from blood. Germline V gene sequence: CDR1 SGHTA, CDR2 FQGTGA. The CDR3 has 15 amino acids. V lost 5 bases and J lost 6; bases outside the gene matches: 7. This entry comes from a study of CD8 T cells in Susac syndrome.

The V call is TRBV7-3, the J call TRBJ2-1; TRBD1 matches at 10 bases. This receptor was obtained from a human donor in good health. Sequencing used CD4+ T cells from PBMCs. CDR3 coding DNA: TGTGCCAGCAGCCTCCAGGGACAGGGGTCCAATGAGCAGTTCTTC. Encoded protein: CASSLQGQGSNEQFF.